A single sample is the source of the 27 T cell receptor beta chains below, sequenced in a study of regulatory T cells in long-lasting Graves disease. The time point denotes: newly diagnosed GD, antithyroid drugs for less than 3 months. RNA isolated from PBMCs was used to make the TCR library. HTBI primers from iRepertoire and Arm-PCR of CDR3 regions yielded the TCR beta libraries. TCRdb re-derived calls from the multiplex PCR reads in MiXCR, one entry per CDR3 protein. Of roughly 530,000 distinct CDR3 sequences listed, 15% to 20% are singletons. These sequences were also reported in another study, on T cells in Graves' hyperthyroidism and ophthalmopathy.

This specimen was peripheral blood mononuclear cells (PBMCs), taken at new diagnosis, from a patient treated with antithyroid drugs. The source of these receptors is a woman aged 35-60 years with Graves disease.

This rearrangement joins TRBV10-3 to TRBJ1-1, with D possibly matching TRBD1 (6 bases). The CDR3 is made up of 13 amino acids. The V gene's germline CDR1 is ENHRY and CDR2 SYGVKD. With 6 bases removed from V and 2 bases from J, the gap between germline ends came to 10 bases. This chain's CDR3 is CAIRVRGNTEAFF. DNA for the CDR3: TGTGCCATCAGAGTCAGGGGAAACACTGAAGCTTTCTTT.

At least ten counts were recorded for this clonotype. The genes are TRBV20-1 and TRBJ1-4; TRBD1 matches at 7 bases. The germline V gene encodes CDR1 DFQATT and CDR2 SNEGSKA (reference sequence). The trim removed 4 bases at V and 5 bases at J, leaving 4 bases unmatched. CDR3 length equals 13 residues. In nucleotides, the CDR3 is TGCAGTGCTATGGGGACAGAAAATGAAAAACTGTTTTTT. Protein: CSAMGTENEKLFF.

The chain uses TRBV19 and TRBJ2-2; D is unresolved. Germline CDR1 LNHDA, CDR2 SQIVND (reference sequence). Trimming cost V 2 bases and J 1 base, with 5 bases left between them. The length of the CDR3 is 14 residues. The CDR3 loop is CASSILENTGELFF. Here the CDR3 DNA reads TGTGCCAGTAGTATACTGGAGAACACCGGGGAGCTGTTTTTT. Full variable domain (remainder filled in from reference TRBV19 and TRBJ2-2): DGGITQSPKYLFRKEGQNVTLSCEQNLNHDAMYWYRQDPGQGLRLIYYSQIVNDFQKGDIAEGYSVSREKKESFPLTVTSAQKNPTAFYLCASSILENTGELFFGEGSRLTVL.

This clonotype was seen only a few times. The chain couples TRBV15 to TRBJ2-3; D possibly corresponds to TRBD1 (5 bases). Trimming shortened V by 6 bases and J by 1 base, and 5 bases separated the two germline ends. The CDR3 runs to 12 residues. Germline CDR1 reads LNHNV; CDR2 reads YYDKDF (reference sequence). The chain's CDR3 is CATRQGTDTQYF. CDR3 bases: TGTGCCACCAGACAGGGCACAGATACGCAGTATTTT.

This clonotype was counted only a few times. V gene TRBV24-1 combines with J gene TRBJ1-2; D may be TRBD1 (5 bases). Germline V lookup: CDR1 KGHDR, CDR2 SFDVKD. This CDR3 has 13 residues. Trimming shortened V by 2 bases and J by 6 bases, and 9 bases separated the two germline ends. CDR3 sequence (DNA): TGTGCCACCAGTGATTCAAGGGACCATGGCTACACCTTC. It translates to CATSDSRDHGYTF.

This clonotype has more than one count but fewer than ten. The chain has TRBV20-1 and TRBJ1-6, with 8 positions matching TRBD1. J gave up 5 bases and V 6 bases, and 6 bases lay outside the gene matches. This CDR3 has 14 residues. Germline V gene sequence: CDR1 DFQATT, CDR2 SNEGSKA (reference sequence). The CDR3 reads CSASRDRHNSPLHF. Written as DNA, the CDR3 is TGCAGTGCCAGCCGGGACAGGCATAATTCACCCCTCCACTTT.

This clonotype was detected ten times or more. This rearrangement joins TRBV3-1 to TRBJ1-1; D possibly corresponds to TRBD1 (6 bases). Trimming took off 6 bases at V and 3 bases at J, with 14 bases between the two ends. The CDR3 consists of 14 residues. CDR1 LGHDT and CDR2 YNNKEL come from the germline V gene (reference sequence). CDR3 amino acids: CASRRGGGDTEAFF. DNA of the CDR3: TGTGCCAGCAGACGAGGAGGGGGAGACACTGAAGCTTTCTTT.

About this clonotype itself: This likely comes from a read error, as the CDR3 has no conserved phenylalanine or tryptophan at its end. CDR3 amino acids: CSVEDSTGTYNEQFS. In nucleotides, the CDR3 is TGCAGCGTTGAAGATTCGACAGGGACCTACAATGAGCAGTTCTCC. This chain connects TRBV29-1 to TRBJ2-1, with 7 bases that match TRBD1. This CDR3 is built from 15 residues. V trimming: 0 bases; J trimming: 2 bases; junction bases outside the gene matches: 4. The germline gives CDR1 SQVTM, CDR2 ANQGSEA.

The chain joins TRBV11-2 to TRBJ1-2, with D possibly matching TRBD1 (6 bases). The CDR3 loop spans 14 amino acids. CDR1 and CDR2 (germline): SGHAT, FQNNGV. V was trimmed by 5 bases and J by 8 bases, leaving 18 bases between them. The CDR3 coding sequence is TGTGCCAGCAGCCCAGGGCACAGGGTAGGGGGCTACACCTTC. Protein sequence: CASSPGHRVGGYTF.

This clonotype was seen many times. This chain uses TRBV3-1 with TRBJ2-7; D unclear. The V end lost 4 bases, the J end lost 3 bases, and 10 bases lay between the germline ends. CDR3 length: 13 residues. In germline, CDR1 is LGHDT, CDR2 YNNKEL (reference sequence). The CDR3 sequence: CASSPTYDYEQYF. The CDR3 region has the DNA TGTGCCAGCAGCCCGACATACGACTACGAGCAGTACTTC.

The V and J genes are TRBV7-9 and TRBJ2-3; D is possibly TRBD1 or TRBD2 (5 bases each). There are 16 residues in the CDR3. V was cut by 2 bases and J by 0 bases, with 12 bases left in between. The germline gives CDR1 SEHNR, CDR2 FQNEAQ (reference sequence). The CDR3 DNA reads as TGTGCCAGCAGCTTATATGGGGGATCTAGCACAGATACGCAGTATTTT. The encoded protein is CASSLYGGSSTDTQYF.

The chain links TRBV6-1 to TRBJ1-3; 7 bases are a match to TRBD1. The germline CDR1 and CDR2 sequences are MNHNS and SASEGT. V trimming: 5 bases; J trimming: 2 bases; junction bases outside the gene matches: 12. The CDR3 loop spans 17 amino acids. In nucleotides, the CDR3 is TGTGCCAGCAGTCGGGGGGGTCCAACAGGGGCTGGAAACACCATATATTTT. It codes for CASSRGGPTGAGNTIYF.

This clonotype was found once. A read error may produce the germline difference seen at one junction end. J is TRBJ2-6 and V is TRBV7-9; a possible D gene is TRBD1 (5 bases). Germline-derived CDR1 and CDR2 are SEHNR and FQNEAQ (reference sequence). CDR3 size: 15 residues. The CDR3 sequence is CASSSRGAGANVPTF. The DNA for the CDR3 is TGTGCCAGCAGCAGCCGTGGGGCTGGGGCCAACGTCCCGACTTTC.

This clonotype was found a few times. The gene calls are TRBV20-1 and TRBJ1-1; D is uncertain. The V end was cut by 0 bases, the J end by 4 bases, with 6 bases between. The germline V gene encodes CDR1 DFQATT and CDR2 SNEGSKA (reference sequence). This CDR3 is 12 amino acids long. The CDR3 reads CSAREAGTEAFF. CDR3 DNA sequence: TGCAGTGCTAGAGAAGCGGGCACTGAAGCTTTCTTT.

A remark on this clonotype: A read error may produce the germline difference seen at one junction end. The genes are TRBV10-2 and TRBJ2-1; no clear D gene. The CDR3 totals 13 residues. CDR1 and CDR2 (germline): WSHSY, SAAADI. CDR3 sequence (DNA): TGCGCCAGCGGGCCCGCATCCGGGCATGAGCAGTCCTTC. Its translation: CASGPASGHEQSF.

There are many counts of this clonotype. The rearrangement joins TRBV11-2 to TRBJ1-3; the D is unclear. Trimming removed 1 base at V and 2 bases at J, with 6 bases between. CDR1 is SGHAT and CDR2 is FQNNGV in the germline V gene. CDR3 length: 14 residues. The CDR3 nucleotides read TGTGCCAGCAGCTTAGGCGGACCTGGAAACACCATATATTTT. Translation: CASSLGGPGNTIYF.

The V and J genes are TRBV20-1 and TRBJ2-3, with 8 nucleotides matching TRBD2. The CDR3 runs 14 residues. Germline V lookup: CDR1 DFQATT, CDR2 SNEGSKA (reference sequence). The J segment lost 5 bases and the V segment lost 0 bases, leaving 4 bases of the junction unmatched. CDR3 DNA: TGCAGTGCTAGAGACGCAACTAGCGGAGATACGCAGTATTTT. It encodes CSARDATSGDTQYF.

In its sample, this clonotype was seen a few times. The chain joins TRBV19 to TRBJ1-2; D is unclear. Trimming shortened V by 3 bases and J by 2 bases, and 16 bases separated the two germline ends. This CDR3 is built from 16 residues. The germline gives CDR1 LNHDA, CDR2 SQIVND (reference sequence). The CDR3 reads CASSIGQLRGNYGYTF. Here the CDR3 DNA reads TGTGCCAGTAGTATCGGTCAGCTCAGAGGGAACTATGGCTACACCTTC.

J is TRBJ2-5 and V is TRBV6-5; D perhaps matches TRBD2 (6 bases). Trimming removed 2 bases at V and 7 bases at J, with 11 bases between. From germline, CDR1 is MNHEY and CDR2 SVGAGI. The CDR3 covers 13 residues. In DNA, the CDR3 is TGTGCCAGCAGTTACGGGGCGGGAAGGACCCAGTACTTC. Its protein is CASSYGAGRTQYF.

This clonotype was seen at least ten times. The CDR3 spells CASSVIEGVYGYTF. The CDR3 nucleotides are TGTGCCAGCAGTGTGATCGAAGGCGTCTATGGCTACACCTTC. V is TRBV2 and J is TRBJ1-2; D is uncertain. Trimming removed 4 bases from V and 4 bases from J, with 13 bases in between. CDR1 SNHLY and CDR2 FYNNEI come from the germline V gene. This CDR3 region has 14 residues.

The CDR3 here is CASRSGERTIYF. The CDR3 DNA reads as TGTGCCAGCAGATCTGGGGAAAGAACCATATATTTT. This chain joins TRBV6-1 and TRBJ1-3; D gene unclear. The V and J ends lost 6 bases and 10 bases respectively, with 13 bases between them. The CDR3 runs 12 residues. Germline V gene data show CDR1 as MNHNS and CDR2 as SASEGT.

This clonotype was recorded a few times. CDR3 DNA sequence: TGTGCCAGCAGCGTAGAGGGACCGGGTGATGAGCAGTTCTTC. It codes for CASSVEGPGDEQFF. V gene TRBV9 combines with J gene TRBJ2-1; D possibly uses TRBD1 or TRBD2 (5 bases each). CDR1 SGDLS and CDR2 YYNGEE come from the germline V gene. The V end was cut by 0 bases, the J end by 8 bases, with 12 bases between. This CDR3 is 14 amino acids long.

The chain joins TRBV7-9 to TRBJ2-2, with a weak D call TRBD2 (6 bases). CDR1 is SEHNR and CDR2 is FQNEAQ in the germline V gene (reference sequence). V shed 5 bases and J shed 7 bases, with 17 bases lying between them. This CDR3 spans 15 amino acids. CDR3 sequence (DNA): TGTGCCAGCAGCGGTTCGGCGGGATATGGCGGGGAGCTGTTTTTT. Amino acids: CASSGSAGYGGELFF.

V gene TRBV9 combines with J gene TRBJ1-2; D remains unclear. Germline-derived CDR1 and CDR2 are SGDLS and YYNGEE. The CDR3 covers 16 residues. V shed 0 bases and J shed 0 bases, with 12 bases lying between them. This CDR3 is CASSVDRTMANYGYTF. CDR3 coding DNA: TGTGCCAGCAGCGTAGATAGGACGATGGCTAACTATGGCTACACCTTC.

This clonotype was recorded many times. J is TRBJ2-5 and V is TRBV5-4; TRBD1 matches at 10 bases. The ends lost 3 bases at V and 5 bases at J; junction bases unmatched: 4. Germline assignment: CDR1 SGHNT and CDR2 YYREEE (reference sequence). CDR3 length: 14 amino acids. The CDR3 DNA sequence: TGTGCCAGCAGCTCTCGGGACAGGGGTGAGACCCAGTACTTC. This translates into CASSSRDRGETQYF.

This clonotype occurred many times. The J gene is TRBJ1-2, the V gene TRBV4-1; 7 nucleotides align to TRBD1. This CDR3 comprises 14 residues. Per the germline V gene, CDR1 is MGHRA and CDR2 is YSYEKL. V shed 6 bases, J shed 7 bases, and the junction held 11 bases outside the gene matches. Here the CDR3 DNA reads TGCGCCAGCAGACTCAACACAGGGGAGGGTGGCTACACCTTC. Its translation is CASRLNTGEGGYTF.

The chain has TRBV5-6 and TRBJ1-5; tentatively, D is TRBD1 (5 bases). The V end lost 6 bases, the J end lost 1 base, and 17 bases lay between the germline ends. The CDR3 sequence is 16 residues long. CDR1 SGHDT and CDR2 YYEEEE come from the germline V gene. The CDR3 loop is CASTLDGGVSNQPQHF. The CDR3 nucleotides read TGTGCCAGCACCCTGGATGGGGGGGTAAGCAATCAGCCCCAGCATTTT.